This is a list of T cell receptor beta chains from one sample in a study of T-cell memory formation after mild COVID-19. TCRdb independently ran MiXCR on the 5' RACE reads; one entry per CDR3 protein. The sample records about 250,000 distinct CDR3 sequences, 15% being singletons. Sequenced: PBMCs or a T cell subset sorted from them (not recorded which). The receptors were sampled from an adult woman who had mild COVID-19 (a few samples of this study predate the infection). Cell type and time point are not known. The CDR3 runs from the conserved cysteine through the conserved F or W. The D gene is left open where the match is weak. A clone size is listed for some rows: how often the clone was seen (once, few, many), or a class if it is expanded.

d_gene,v_gene,j_gene,abundance,CDR3aa,CDR3nt
-,TRBV10-3,TRBJ2-3,many,CAISESATSGTDTQYF,TGTGCCATCAGTGAGTCGGCTACGTCGGGCACAGATACGCAGTATTTT
-,TRBV7-9,TRBJ1-3,few,CASTLQGDARNTIYF,TGTGCCAGCACCCTCCAGGGAGATGCTCGAAACACCATATATTTT
TRBD2,TRBV7-9,TRBJ2-3,few,CASSLGGLERDTQYF,TGTGCCAGCAGCTTAGGGGGACTAGAAAGAGATACGCAGTATTTT
-,TRBV7-6,TRBJ1-6,-,CASSLSYRVESPLHF,TGTGCCAGCAGCTTGAGTTACAGGGTTGAATCACCCCTCCACTTT
-,TRBV30,TRBJ2-6,few,CAWSDFPGANVLTF,TGTGCCTGGAGCGACTTCCCTGGGGCCAACGTCCTGACTTTC
TRBD2,TRBV25-1,TRBJ2-7,-,CASSESGGRGYLPDEQYF,TGTGCCAGCAGTGAGTCGGGGGGTCGGGGGTATTTACCGGACGAGCAGTACTTC
TRBD1,TRBV6-4,TRBJ1-3,few,CASTGTVSVTIYF,TGTGCCAGCACCGGGACAGTCAGCGTCACCATATATTTT
-,TRBV27,TRBJ1-2,-,CASSLQGQLGYGYTF,TGTGCCAGCAGTTTACAGGGGCAGCTTGGCTATGGCTACACCTTC
-,TRBV12-3/TRBV12-4,TRBJ1-2,few,CASTRTVYGYTF,TGTGCCAGCACACGGACAGTCTATGGCTACACCTTC
TRBD2,TRBV7-3,TRBJ2-1,few,CASSLSSGEYNEQFF,TGTGCCAGCAGCTTATCAAGCGGGGAGTACAATGAGCAGTTCTTC
TRBD1,TRBV12-3/TRBV12-4,TRBJ1-5,-,CASSLLQGRSNQPQHF,TGTGCCAGCAGTTTATTACAGGGGAGGAGCAATCAGCCCCAGCATTTT
-,TRBV24-1,TRBJ2-6,few,CATSEARVYGGSGANVLTF,TGTGCCACCAGTGAGGCCCGAGTTTACGGGGGCTCTGGGGCCAACGTCCTGACTTTC
-,TRBV7-3,TRBJ2-1,few,CASSLTGGTDNEQFF,TGTGCCAGCAGCTTAACAGGCGGGACCGACAATGAGCAGTTCTTC
-,TRBV30,TRBJ2-7,many,CAWSRGVEQYF,TGTGCCTGGAGTAGAGGGGTCGAGCAGTACTTC
-,TRBV24-1,TRBJ2-5,-,CATSDFLVGTQYF,TGTGCCACCAGTGATTTCCTTGTGGGGACCCAGTACTTC
TRBD2,TRBV12-3/TRBV12-4,TRBJ2-7,many,CASTRGVLEQYF,TGTGCCAGCACCCGGGGGGTTCTCGAGCAGTACTTC
-,TRBV19,TRBJ2-7,-,CASSLQAGNYEQYF,TGTGCCAGTAGCCTACAGGCGGGGAACTACGAGCAGTACTTC
-,TRBV7-8,TRBJ2-1,few,CASSSEVPSRQFF,TGTGCCAGCAGCTCAGAAGTCCCAAGCCGGCAGTTCTTC
-,TRBV18,TRBJ2-7,many,CASSPNTRSSYEQYF,TGTGCCAGCTCACCTAACACCAGGAGCTCCTACGAGCAGTACTTC
TRBD2,TRBV5-1,TRBJ2-5,few,CASSLARGLQETQYF,TGCGCCAGCAGCTTGGCCCGGGGACTACAAGAGACCCAGTACTTC
-,TRBV10-3,TRBJ1-5,-,CAISESLYSNQHQHF,TGTGCCATCAGTGAATCACTGTATAGCAATCAGCACCAGCATTTT
TRBD1,TRBV5-6,TRBJ1-1,few,CASSSDRGQFFDTEAFF,TGTGCCAGCAGCTCCGACAGGGGGCAATTTTTCGACACTGAAGCTTTCTTT
-,TRBV6-5,TRBJ2-5,many,CASSNGETQYF,TGTGCCAGCAGCAACGGAGAGACCCAGTACTTC
-,TRBV20-1,TRBJ1-1,many,CSAERGAGAFF,TGCAGTGCTGAACGGGGTGCGGGAGCTTTCTTT
-,TRBV9,TRBJ2-3,-,CASSVAGQNTDTQYF,TGTGCCAGCAGCGTAGCGGGACAAAACACAGATACGCAGTATTTT
TRBD1,TRBV18,TRBJ1-1,-,CASSPRSGGTGTEAFF,TGTGCCAGCTCACCACGCTCAGGGGGCACGGGGACTGAAGCTTTCTTT
TRBD1,TRBV6-5,TRBJ1-2,many,CASSSTGQGAGYTF,TGTGCCAGCAGTTCGACCGGACAGGGGGCTGGCTACACCTTC
TRBD2,TRBV12-3/TRBV12-4,TRBJ2-1,-,CASSLRGGERDEQFF,TGTGCCAGCAGTTTACGGGGGGGGGAAAGGGATGAGCAGTTCTTC
TRBD1,TRBV12-3/TRBV12-4,TRBJ2-5,few,CASSGRQGMRETQYF,TGTGCCAGCAGTGGACGACAGGGAATGAGGGAGACCCAGTACTTC
TRBD1,TRBV4-3,TRBJ2-3,-,CASSRQGRDTDTQYF,TGCGCCAGCAGCCGACAGGGGCGGGACACAGATACGCAGTATTTT
TRBD1,TRBV24-1,TRBJ2-5,-,CATSDLGQGARETQYF,TGTGCCACCAGTGACCTGGGACAGGGGGCACGGGAGACCCAGTACTTC
-,TRBV18,TRBJ1-2,few,CASSRLMGGYTF,TGTGCCAGCTCACGCCTCATGGGTGGCTACACCTTC
TRBD1,TRBV24-1,TRBJ2-1,few,CATSTGGRGYNEQFF,TGTGCCACCAGTACAGGGGGCCGGGGTTACAATGAGCAGTTCTTC
-,TRBV7-9,TRBJ1-1,few,CASRHQGNENTEAFF,TGTGCCAGCAGACATCAGGGTAATGAGAACACTGAAGCTTTCTTT
-,TRBV12-3/TRBV12-4,TRBJ2-5,-,CASRSDWGETQYF,TGTGCCAGCAGGTCGGACTGGGGGGAGACCCAGTACTTC
-,TRBV5-1,TRBJ1-5,few,CASSTGPGAHQPQHF,TGCGCCAGCAGCACCGGACCGGGAGCCCATCAGCCCCAGCATTTT
-,TRBV2,TRBJ2-7,few,CASSAGSYEQYF,TGTGCCAGCAGTGCGGGTAGCTACGAGCAGTACTTC
TRBD1,TRBV6-2/TRBV6-3,TRBJ1-1,-,CASSYAFLTGKETEAFF,TGTGCCAGCAGTTACGCCTTCTTGACAGGGAAAGAGACTGAAGCTTTCTTT
-,TRBV14,TRBJ2-1,many,CASSQDRAGDFRNEQFF,TGTGCCAGCAGCCAAGATAGGGCAGGGGACTTTCGCAATGAGCAGTTCTTC
-,TRBV7-3,TRBJ2-2,many,CASSLEAGELFF,TGTGCCAGCAGCTTAGAGGCCGGGGAGCTGTTTTTT
TRBD2,TRBV2,TRBJ2-7,-,CASSPLGTSTSEQYF,TGTGCCAGCAGTCCGTTAGGGACTAGCACTTCCGAGCAGTACTTC
TRBD2,TRBV20-1,TRBJ2-1,-,CSAREGTSGRGGNEQFF,TGCAGTGCTAGAGAAGGGACTAGCGGGAGAGGCGGCAATGAGCAGTTCTTC
-,TRBV11-1,TRBJ2-1,many,CASSSAGRGGLYEQFF,TGTGCCAGCAGCTCCGCGGGGAGAGGTGGTCTATATGAGCAGTTCTTC
-,TRBV6-2/TRBV6-3,TRBJ2-3,few,CASSYPTLRGPHPADTQYF,TGTGCCAGCAGTTACCCGACCTTAAGGGGCCCCCACCCAGCAGATACGCAGTATTTT
-,TRBV11-2,TRBJ2-5,few,CASSPFAGQETQYF,TGTGCCAGCAGCCCATTTGCAGGACAAGAGACCCAGTACTTC
-,TRBV5-6,TRBJ1-2,once,CASSSPWGVTGGYTF,TGTGCCAGCAGCTCACCCTGGGGGGTTACTGGTGGCTACACCTTC
-,TRBV10-3,TRBJ2-7,-,CAISPRVVDEQYF,TGTGCCATCAGCCCCAGGGTGGTCGACGAGCAGTACTTC
TRBD1,TRBV9,TRBJ1-2,-,CASSVAPGGRDGYTF,TGTGCCAGCAGCGTAGCTCCAGGGGGGAGAGATGGCTACACCTTC
TRBD1,TRBV6-5,TRBJ1-4,few,CASSYYVTGGTQLFF,TGTGCCAGCAGTTACTACGTTACAGGGGGCACCCAACTGTTTTTT
TRBD2,TRBV5-1,TRBJ2-5,-,CASSSSAAGGYETQYF,TGCGCCAGCAGCTCATCCGCGGCGGGGGGTTATGAGACCCAGTACTTC
-,TRBV20-1,TRBJ1-2,few,CSARAGEAF,TGCAGTGCTAGAGCAGGGGAGGCCTTC
TRBD2,TRBV6-5,TRBJ2-5,few,CASSKPSGGPRMETQYF,TGTGCCAGCAGCAAGCCTAGCGGGGGGCCCCGGATGGAGACCCAGTACTTC
-,TRBV6-2/TRBV6-3,TRBJ1-1,many,CASRGTANTEAFF,TGTGCCAGCAGGGGGACGGCGAACACTGAAGCTTTCTTT
-,TRBV7-9,TRBJ1-1,few,CATRIIENTEAFF,TGTGCCACGAGGATCATCGAGAACACTGAAGCTTTCTTT
-,TRBV4-3,TRBJ1-1,-,CASARQTELNTEAFF,TGCGCCAGCGCCCGCCAGACAGAACTGAACACTGAAGCTTTCTTT
-,TRBV10-3,TRBJ1-1,-,CAIKGQQAGNTEAFF,TGTGCCATCAAGGGCCAACAGGCGGGGAACACTGAAGCTTTCTTT
-,TRBV4-2,TRBJ1-2,few,CASSQVPEGRVVGYTF,TGTGCCAGCAGCCAAGTCCCCGAGGGGAGGGTGGTTGGCTACACCTTC
-,TRBV2,TRBJ2-6,few,CASGGPGANVLTF,TGTGCCAGCGGAGGGCCTGGGGCCAACGTCCTGACTTTC
-,TRBV20-1,TRBJ2-1,-,CSARDSHGRSSYNEQFF,TGCAGTGCTAGAGACTCTCATGGGCGGAGCTCATACAATGAGCAGTTCTTC
TRBD1,TRBV12-3/TRBV12-4,TRBJ1-2,-,CASTSPPGTGVLPSYGYTF,TGTGCCAGCACATCCCCACCGGGGACAGGAGTCCTCCCCAGCTATGGCTACACCTTC